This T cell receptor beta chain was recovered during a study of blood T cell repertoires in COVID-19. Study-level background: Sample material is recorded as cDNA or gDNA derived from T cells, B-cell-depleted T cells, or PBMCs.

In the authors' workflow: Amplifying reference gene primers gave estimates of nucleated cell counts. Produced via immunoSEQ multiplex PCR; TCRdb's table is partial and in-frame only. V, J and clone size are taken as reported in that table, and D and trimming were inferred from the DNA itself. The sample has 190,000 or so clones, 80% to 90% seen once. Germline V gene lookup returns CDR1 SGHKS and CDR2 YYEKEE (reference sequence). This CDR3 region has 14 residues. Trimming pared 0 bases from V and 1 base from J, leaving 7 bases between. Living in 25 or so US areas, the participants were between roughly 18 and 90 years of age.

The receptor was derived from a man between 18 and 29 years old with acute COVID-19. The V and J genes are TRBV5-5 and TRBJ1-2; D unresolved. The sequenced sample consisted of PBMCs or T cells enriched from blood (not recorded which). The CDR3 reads CASSLGRLNYGYTF. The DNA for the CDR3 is TGTGCCAGCAGCTTGGGGCGGCTTAACTATGGCTACACCTTC. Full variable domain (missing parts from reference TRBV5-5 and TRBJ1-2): DAGVTQSPTHLIKTRGQQVTLRCSPISGHKSVSWYQQVLGQGPQFIFQYYEKEERGRGNFPDRFSARQFPNYSSELNVNALLLGDSALYLCASSLGRLNYGYTFGSGTRLTVV.